This T cell receptor beta chain is drawn from a study of blood T cells in healthy people across ages. V gave up 1 base and J gave up 3 bases; unmatched junction bases: 8. Looked up from germline, CDR1 is LGHDT and CDR2 is YNNKEL (reference sequence). This CDR3 spans 16 amino acids. The authors ran a second PCR of about 6 to 11 cycles using a sample-barcoded 5' primer and a J-beta primer mix. From the 5' RACE reads, TCRdb called clonotypes with MiXCR, one entry per CDR3 protein. This table has about 1.8 million distinct CDR3 sequences, about 49% appearing once. The sequenced material came from blood. The source of this sequence is a woman between 35 and 50 years old in good health. The chain carries TRBV3-1 and TRBJ2-7; TRBD2 matches 8 bases. CDR3 nucleotide sequence: TGTGCCAGCAGCCAAGGTCCGACTAGCGAGATCTACGAGCAGTACTTC. This gives the protein CASSQGPTSEIYEQYF.